This T cell receptor (beta chain) was sequenced during a study of blood T cell repertoires in COVID-19 (dated by TCRdb to the early 2020s). About the study as a whole: Samples covering the acute and convalescent phases of COVID-19 were provided by collaborators in the United States, Italy and Spain. The material from the prospective study consisted of cDNA or gDNA derived from T cells, B-cell-depleted T cells, or PBMCs. Deeply sampled blood TCRbeta repertoires from subjects exposed to, actively infected with, or recovered from COVID-19 were included in the dataset. The repertoires were released in a freely available public database intended as a resource for research on the immune response to SARS-CoV-2. Samples came from the ongoing ImmuneRACE study (first 160 participants) plus 1,254 subjects from 6 global collaborators. A de-identified subject ID, COVID-19 status, age in years and sex were almost always included in the sample metadata. Where available, HLA class I and class II types were taken from metadata supplied by the sample provider and were not determined by assay-based typing.

A remark on this clone: It lacks a known antigen. One base away there is no much larger clone; base qualities are not given.

According to the germline V gene (reference sequence), CDR1 reads LGHDT and CDR2 reads YNNKEL. Including the terminal cysteine and phenylalanine, the CDR3 comprises 15 residues. Only the CDR3 portion is preserved as DNA: 45 bases, with reading frame beginning at the first base. V is pruned by 4 bases and J by 4 bases, leaving 6 bases of the junction without a gene match. TCRbeta CDR3 regions were amplified from genomic DNA using the immunoSEQ Assay, a bias-controlled multiplex PCR. Per the original workflow: The number of nucleated cells in each sample was estimated from the amplification of reference gene primers within the assay. To quantify the absolute abundance of each unique TCRbeta CDR3 rearrangement, sequence reads were collapsed and filtered. For each sample, productive Simpson clonality was calculated by taking the square root of Simpson's diversity index across productive rearrangements. Not all clones reach the TCRdb copy of this immuneACCESS table, which keeps in-frame sequences only. Checked studies attribute under half of the gap to unresolved V genes and leave the rest unexplained. The DNA gave D and trimming, while V, J and clone size come from that table. For this sample there are over 400,000 clones; approximately 91% appear just once. The top ten clonotypes cover under 8.5% of the sample.

At one collaborating source in Seattle, patients were enrolled during active infection and were followed longitudinally through the course of disease. The collaborating institutions used their own protocols to collect whole blood in K2EDTA tubes. For TCRbeta analysis, collaborators shipped samples in one of three forms: frozen whole blood, isolated PBMCs, or DNA extracted from either of those sample types. Paper-wide results and their limitations: Clinical and demographic metadata were provided uncurated, with the amount varying by source and participant.

The V and J genes are TRBV3-1 (or the pseudogene TRBV3-2) and TRBJ2-2; 7 central nucleotides agree with TRBD2. Material: peripheral blood. This receptor was obtained from a woman aged 50 to 60 with COVID-19, enrolled during active disease. In nucleotides, the sequence is TGTGCCAGCAGCCCTTTAGCGGGTTTCACCGGGGAGCTGTTTTTT. Its protein is CASSPLAGFTGELFF.